Presented here are 21 T cell receptor beta chains from one specimen sequenced in a study of cytomegalovirus exposure and HLA in healthy donors. PCR was performed using 60 Vbeta and 13 Jbeta primers. Assay used: immunoSEQ multiplex PCR; TCRdb lists only in-frame clones, some missing. The repertoire holds about 140,000 clones, with about 80% as singletons. Sequences were obtained from PBMCs. Receptors originate from a woman aged 40 to 55 in good health and CMV-seronegative.

In this sample, this clone turned up once. The chain combines TRBV5-4 with TRBJ1-1; weak D call: TRBD1 (6 bases). The CDR3 loop spans 15 amino acids. Trimming took 4 bases from V and 2 from J, leaving 15 bases between them. Germline V gives CDR1 SGHNT, CDR2 YYREEE (reference sequence). The CDR3 DNA reads as TGTGCCAGCAGCCCTGGACAGCAGGGTAACACTGAAGCTTTCTTT. It encodes CASSPGQQGNTEAFF.

This clone was recorded a few times. V is TRBV9 and J is TRBJ1-2, with D possibly TRBD1 on 5 matching bases. CDR3 length: 15 amino acids. The ends were cut back, 0 bases at V and 3 bases at J, with 12 bases in the middle. CDR1 and CDR2 (germline): SGDLS, YYNGEE. The CDR3 DNA reads as TGTGCCAGCAGCGTAGGGTGGGGCAGGGACTATGGCTACACCTTC. Its translation: CASSVGWGRDYGYTF.

J is TRBJ2-7 and V is TRBV2; D unclear. V gave up 10 bases and J gave up 0 bases, with 19 bases separating them. The CDR3 contains 15 residues. The germline V gene encodes CDR1 SNHLY and CDR2 FYNNEI. The CDR3, as DNA: TGTGCCATTCTATTACCGAACTTGAGCTCCTACGAGCAGTACTTC. Translated, it gives CAILLPNLSSYEQYF. Drawing the rest from reference TRBV2 and TRBJ2-7, the complete variable domain is EPEVTQTPSHQVTQMGQEVILRCVPISNHLYFYWYRQILGQKVEFLVSFYNNEISEKSEIFDDQFSVERPDGSNFTLKIRSTKLEDSAMYFCAILLPNLSSYEQYFGPGTRLTVT.

The genes are TRBV6-6 and TRBJ2-1, with 11 bases lining up with TRBD2. The trim removed 7 bases at V and 3 bases at J, leaving 5 bases unmatched. Germline CDR1 is MNHNY and CDR2 is SVGAGI (reference sequence). The CDR3 has 15 residues. This chain's CDR3 is CASNLAGGGYNEQFF. CDR3 nucleotides: TGTGCCAGCAATCTAGCGGGAGGAGGCTACAATGAGCAGTTCTTC.

This chain links TRBV6-5 with TRBJ2-3, with 9 bases fitting TRBD1. Germline V gene sequence: CDR1 MNHEY, CDR2 SVGAGI. The CDR3 totals 15 residues. The V gene end was trimmed by 6 bases and the J gene end by 3 bases; junction bases not matched to a gene: 7. The CDR3 nucleotides read TGTGCCAGCAGCCGCCGGGACAGGGTAACAGATACGCAGTATTTT. This translates into CASSRRDRVTDTQYF.

The chain recombines TRBV27 with TRBJ2-3; D perhaps matches TRBD1 (5 bases). Trimming cost V 2 bases and J 8 bases, with 17 bases left between them. Germline V lookup: CDR1 MNHEY, CDR2 SMNVEV (reference sequence). The CDR3 is made up of 15 amino acids. As DNA, the CDR3 is TGTGCCAGCAGTTTAAGCAGGGTGGCCTCGGGTACGCAGTATTTT. Encoded protein: CASSLSRVASGTQYF.

This clone was seen only once. The chain uses TRBV7-2 and TRBJ1-4; TRBD1 agrees at 8 bases. V lost 3 bases to trimming and J lost 11 bases; unmatched junction nucleotides: 14. Germline lookup yields CDR1 SGHTA and CDR2 FQGNSA. This CDR3 spans 16 amino acids. CDR3 bases: TGTGCCAGCAGCTTTTCACAGGGGGTCGGTTCGAAGAAACTGTTTTTT. Its translation: CASSFSQGVGSKKLFF.

The chain combines TRBV15 with TRBJ1-3; D may be TRBD1 (5 bases). The CDR3 spans 15 residues. Deletions cut 5 bases from V and 4 bases from J, with 15 bases between. CDR1 and CDR2 from the germline V gene are LNHNV and YYDKDF (reference sequence). The CDR3 here is CATSGSRRQGNTIYF. DNA of the CDR3: TGTGCCACCAGCGGCTCCCGGAGACAGGGAAACACCATATATTTT.

CDR3 in amino acids: CASSEGGRPQQETQYF. The DNA for the CDR3 is TGCGCCAGCAGCGAGGGAGGGCGACCACAGCAAGAGACCCAGTACTTC. The chain has TRBV4-3 and TRBJ2-5, with TRBD2 identical over 7 bases. The length of the CDR3 is 16 residues. Unmatched junction bases numbered 11, after V lost 5 bases and J lost 2 bases. Germline CDR1 LGHNA, CDR2 YSLEER.

The chain couples TRBV29-1 to TRBJ2-5, with a possible D match to TRBD2 (5 bases). The end of the DNA fits TRBJ2-7 better, so the J call may be wrong. CDR3 length: 14 amino acids. Germline V CDR1 and CDR2: SQVTM, ANQGSEA. The CDR3 reads CSVEGPHGDYEQYF. The CDR3 nucleotides read TGCAGCGTTGAAGGGCCACACGGGGACTACGAGCAGTACTTC.

CDR3 sequence (DNA): TGTGCCAGTAGTTCAGAGCGGGACTCCTACAATGAGCAGTTCTTC. Amino acids: CASSSERDSYNEQFF. The rearrangement uses TRBV19 and TRBJ2-1, with 7 bases lining up with TRBD2. Germline V gene sequence: CDR1 LNHDA, CDR2 SQIVND (reference sequence). The ends lost 5 bases at V and 0 bases at J; junction bases unmatched: 4. This CDR3 comprises 15 residues.

This rearrangement joins TRBV29-1 to TRBJ2-7; D ambiguous. Germline CDR1 and CDR2: SQVTM and ANQGSEA. The CDR3 length is 15 residues. V was cut by 3 bases and J by 2 bases, with 17 bases left in between. This chain's CDR3 is CSVDDRGTFPYEQYF. DNA of the CDR3: TGCAGCGTTGATGACCGAGGCACCTTCCCCTACGAGCAGTACTTC.

The chain combines TRBV28 with TRBJ2-7; TRBD2 matches 9 bases. The V and J ends lost 10 bases and 3 bases, in that order; junction bases with no gene match: 7. CDR1 is MDHEN and CDR2 is SYDVKM in the germline V gene. CDR3 length equals 13 residues. The CDR3 DNA reads as TGTGCCACCTTCCGGACTAGCGACTACGAGCAGTACTTC. Its translation is CATFRTSDYEQYF.

The chain couples TRBV5-1 to TRBJ2-1, with a tentative D call TRBD2 (6 bases). Trimming took off 1 base at V and 10 bases at J, with 12 bases between the two ends. The CDR3 spans 13 residues. Germline CDR1 reads SGHRS; CDR2 reads YFSETQ. The CDR3 loop is CASSLTGEGEQFF. CDR3 DNA: TGCGCCAGCAGCTTGACGGGAGAAGGGGAGCAGTTCTTC.

The chain has TRBV2 and TRBJ1-5, with D unclear. CDR3 length equals 14 residues. Germline V gene lookup returns CDR1 SNHLY and CDR2 FYNNEI. Trimming removed 4 bases from V and 5 bases from J, with 12 bases in between. CDR3 loop: CASSGEIIDQPQHF. In nucleotides, the CDR3 is TGTGCCAGCAGTGGGGAGATCATCGATCAGCCCCAGCATTTT.

The chain links TRBV28 to TRBJ2-3; 12 bases match TRBD2. Trimming took 6 bases from V and 2 from J; bases not matched to a gene: 12. In germline, CDR1 is MDHEN, CDR2 SYDVKM. The CDR3 sequence is 18 residues long. CDR3 in amino acids: CASSFGDLAGGPTDTQYF. In DNA form, the CDR3 reads TGTGCCAGCAGCTTCGGGGACCTAGCGGGAGGGCCCACAGATACGCAGTATTTT.

The V call is TRBV19, the J call TRBJ2-2; the match to TRBD1 covers 9 bases. There are 14 residues in the CDR3. V lost 9 bases, J lost 4 bases, and 6 bases stayed unmatched. Germline lookup yields CDR1 LNHDA and CDR2 SQIVND (reference sequence). The CDR3 DNA follows: TGTGCCAGCAGACAGGGGGAAGGCACCGGGGAGCTGTTTTTT. It encodes CASRQGEGTGELFF.

V gene TRBV7-3 combines with J gene TRBJ1-6, with a tentative D call TRBD1 (6 bases). This CDR3 is 15 amino acids long. V lost 3 bases and J 7 bases, leaving 13 bases between the germline ends. Germline CDR1 and CDR2: SGHTA and FQGTGA. DNA of the CDR3: TGTGCCAGCAGCTTGAATACAGGGCAGAATTCACCCCTCCACTTT. Amino acid sequence: CASSLNTGQNSPLHF.

Regarding this clone: Sequence at one end of the junction differs from germline and may be a read error. This rearrangement joins TRBV9 to TRBJ1-4; D remains ambiguous. The CDR3 contains 14 residues. CDR1 and CDR2 (germline): SGDLS, YYNGEE. The CDR3 protein is CASSVTPEAEKLLF. CDR3 bases: TGTGCCAGCAGCGTAACCCCGGAGGCAGAAAAACTGCTTTTT.

This clone was detected only once. The chain employs TRBV18 and TRBJ2-7, with a weak D call TRBD1 (5 bases). The CDR3 totals 16 residues. V dropped 6 bases and J dropped 2 bases, with 20 bases sitting between them. CDR1 KGHSH and CDR2 LQKENI come from the germline V gene. The chain's CDR3 is CASSLKGVTVTYEQYF. The CDR3 bases are TGTGCCAGCTCCCTAAAAGGGGTGACAGTAACCTACGAGCAGTACTTC.

J is TRBJ1-2 and V is TRBV6-6; D may be TRBD1 (5 bases). Trimming stripped 6 bases from V and 4 bases from J, with 12 bases between. Germline V gene data show CDR1 as MNHNY and CDR2 as SVGAGI (reference sequence). There are 13 residues in the CDR3. The chain's CDR3 is CASSSGLTYGYTF. The CDR3 bases are TGTGCCAGCAGCTCGGGACTTACCTATGGCTACACCTTC.